This T cell receptor beta chain was found in a study of OX40 agonist ivuxolimab in advanced cancers. Looking at the study overall: At 0.01 to 10 mg/kg, ivuxolimab was administered intravenously to patients every 2 weeks. The study reported partial responses in three patients: one hepatocellular carcinoma, two cutaneous melanoma.

Whole-study findings and limits: Some of the lowest clonal expansion was seen in partial responders at 0.1-3.0 mg/kg. Relative to CD4+ cells, CD8+ T cells on average had more expanded clones.

Trimming took 7 bases from V and 2 from J, leaving 11 bases between them. In germline, CDR1 is MNHNS, CDR2 SASEGT. The CDR3 covers 13 residues. As regards this clone: The antigen is undetermined.

Measured with immunoSEQ multiplex PCR; TCRdb has only the in-frame clones, and not every one. The profile shows over 40,000 clones, 86% of them singletons. The chain links TRBV6-1 to TRBJ1-1; D possibly corresponds to TRBD1 (5 bases). The starting material was CD4+ or CD8+ T cells sorted from blood, obtained in a trial of the OX40 agonist ivuxolimab. This TCR came from an adult with an advanced solid tumor such as melanoma, head and neck, liver or kidney cancer. The CDR3 protein is CASNRRTNTEAFF. CDR3 bases: TGTGCCAGCAACAGGAGAACTAACACTGAAGCTTTCTTT.